This passage covers 9 T cell receptor beta chains from one sample sequenced in a study of T-cell reconstitution after alpha-beta-depleted transplantation in children. During its preparation, the TCRbeta library received unique molecular identifiers. TCRdb reprocessed the PCR reads with MiXCR, giving one entry per CDR3 protein. The sample carries 700,000 to 850,000 distinct CDR3 sequences, 16% recorded once. The source material was PBMCs, mostly from graft donor cells, sampled 360 days after TCRalphabeta/CD19-depleted stem cell transplant. The receptors were sampled from a male patient younger than 18 who had a stem cell transplant for acute lymphoblastic leukemia, so the T cells may come from the graft donor.

This clonotype was observed many times. The genes are TRBV5-1 and TRBJ2-7; TRBD1 matches at 7 bases. V lost 7 bases to trimming and J lost 2 bases; unmatched junction nucleotides: 3. This CDR3 contains 12 residues. Germline assignment: CDR1 SGHRS and CDR2 YFSETQ. CDR3 sequence reads: CASSGGTYEQYF. In nucleotides, the CDR3 is TGCGCCAGCTCAGGGGGAACCTACGAGCAGTACTTC.

This clonotype turned up a few times. The chain has TRBV5-1 and TRBJ2-5, with 7 bases fitting TRBD1. V lost 1 base and J lost 5; bases outside the gene matches: 8. Germline values: CDR1 SGHRS, CDR2 YFSETQ. The CDR3 contains 15 residues. The CDR3 is CASSLMGQPGETQYF. The CDR3 nucleotides are TGCGCCAGCAGCTTGATGGGACAGCCCGGGGAGACCCAGTACTTC.

This clonotype was counted a few times. The chain has TRBV12-3 or TRBV12-4 and TRBJ2-3; 8 bases align to TRBD2. The CDR3 loop spans 17 amino acids. V lost 2 bases and J lost 3; bases outside the gene matches: 10. In nucleotides, the CDR3 is TGTGCCAGCAGTTTAACTACAGGCGGGACTAGGACAGATACGCAGTATTTT. Amino acids: CASSLTTGGTRTDTQYF.

The chain recombines TRBV3-1 with TRBJ2-6; TRBD2 matches 11 bases. There are 18 residues in the CDR3. From germline, CDR1 is LGHDT and CDR2 YNNKEL (reference sequence). The ends lost 2 bases at V and 4 bases at J; junction bases unmatched: 7. CDR3 nucleotides: TGTGCCAGCAGCCAAATTAGCGGGAGGGCTCTGGGGGCCAACGTCCTGACTTTC. It specifies CASSQISGRALGANVLTF.

The genes are TRBV25-1 and TRBJ2-2, with 9 bases that match TRBD2. Germline CDR1 reads MGHDK; CDR2 reads SYGVNS. V gave up 4 bases and J gave up 5 bases; unmatched junction bases: 8. The CDR3 loop spans 16 amino acids. The CDR3, as DNA: TGTGCCAGCAGTGGTGCGGGAGGGCCCTCGACCGGGGAGCTGTTTTTT. Translation: CASSGAGGPSTGELFF.

This clonotype turned up a few times. The rearrangement uses TRBV6-5 and TRBJ2-2; 7 bases are a match to TRBD2. The CDR3 extends over 16 amino acids. Trimming removed 2 bases from V and 1 base from J; junction bases left unmatched: 4. Germline CDR1 reads MNHEY; CDR2 reads SVGAGI. CDR3 region: CASSYVLAVNTGELFF. The CDR3 bases are TGTGCCAGCAGTTACGTGCTAGCGGTGAACACCGGGGAGCTGTTTTTT.

This chain uses TRBV3-1 with TRBJ2-5; D uncertain. The CDR3 spans 15 residues. In germline, CDR1 is LGHDT, CDR2 YNNKEL (reference sequence). V was shortened by 0 bases and J by 2 bases, with 10 bases between the two germline ends. The CDR3 DNA is TGTGCCAGCAGCCAAGATCTCCAGGATCAAGAGACCCAGTACTTC. This translates into CASSQDLQDQETQYF.

This clonotype was picked up a small number of times. J is TRBJ2-3 and V is TRBV10-3; possible D gene TRBD2, 5 bases. The V gene's germline CDR1 is ENHRY and CDR2 SYGVKD. Trimming pared 5 bases from V and 2 bases from J, leaving 8 bases between. The CDR3 loop spans 13 amino acids. The CDR3 DNA sequence: TGTGCCATCAGTAGCGGACTCACAGATACGCAGTATTTT. Protein: CAISSGLTDTQYF.

The chain couples TRBV29-1 to TRBJ2-1; 8 bases agree with TRBD2. Per germline, CDR1 SQVTM and CDR2 ANQGSEA. V shed 8 bases, J shed 6 bases, and the junction held 15 bases outside the gene matches. The CDR3 sequence is 15 residues long. As DNA, the CDR3 is TGCAGCTCCCGAAGGCGGGAGGTAGCGAGCAATGAGCAGTTCTTC. This codes for CSSRRREVASNEQFF.